This is a list of T cell receptor beta chains from one sample in a study of OX40 agonist ivuxolimab in advanced cancers. Assay used: immunoSEQ multiplex PCR; TCRdb lists only in-frame clones, some missing. The sample has 80,000 or so clones, approximately 90% seen once; the top ten hold roughly 7.3%. Sample: CD4+ or CD8+ T cells sorted from blood, taken in a trial of the OX40 agonist ivuxolimab. These receptors were taken from an adult with an advanced solid tumor such as melanoma, head and neck, liver or kidney cancer. Each CDR3 is given with its conserved first and last residue. The order of the fields is clone size, D gene, J gene, V gene, CDR3 length, CDR3 protein, CDR3 DNA. The D gene is left open where the match is weak. Size is omitted from some rows. Given values are once, few, many or a class for expanded clones.

>.|.|TRBJ2-3|TRBV7-3|15
CASSLTLAAPDTQYF
TGTGCCAGCAGCTTAACTCTGGCAGCTCCAGATACGCAGTATTTT
>.|.|TRBJ2-1|TRBV14|19
CASSHVGAGRLSSYNEQFF
TGTGCCAGCAGCCATGTCGGGGCGGGCCGACTAAGCTCCTACAATGAGCAGTTCTTC
>.|.|TRBJ2-7|TRBV7-9|15
CASSLVAGGSYEQYF
TGTGCCAGCAGCTTAGTCGCAGGGGGGTCCTACGAGCAGTACTTC
>.|TRBD2|TRBJ2-2|TRBV6-4|14
CASSALADTGELFF
TGTGCCAGCAGTGCCCTAGCGGACACCGGGGAGCTGTTTTTT
>.|TRBD2|TRBJ2-2|TRBV6-6|14
CASRLAGLTGELFF
TGTGCCAGCAGGCTAGCGGGCCTCACCGGGGAGCTGTTTTTT
>.|.|TRBJ2-7|TRBV7-8|14
CASSFSPTSYEQYF
TGTGCCAGCAGCTTCAGCCCGACGTCCTACGAGCAGTACTTC
>.|.|TRBJ1-3|TRBV19|16
CASNNPFDSSGNTIYF
TGTGCCAGTAACAACCCTTTTGACAGCTCTGGAAACACCATATATTTT
>.|.|TRBJ2-5|TRBV2|16
CASRKGTASVAETQYF
TGTGCCAGCAGGAAAGGTACGGCTAGCGTGGCGGAGACCCAGTACTTC
>.|.|TRBJ2-7|TRBV5-1|14
CASSLTEPPYEQYF
TGCGCCAGCAGCTTGACAGAACCCCCCTACGAGCAGTACTTC
>.|.|TRBJ1-1|TRBV11-2|17
CASSLGALSGLNTEAFF
TGTGCCAGCAGCTTAGGAGCCCTAAGCGGACTGAACACTGAAGCTTTCTTT
>.|.|TRBJ2-7|TRBV6-5|13
CASSYEGSGEQYF
TGTGCCAGCAGTTACGAGGGCTCGGGCGAGCAGTACTTC
>.|.|TRBJ1-2|TRBV5-1|13
CASSLEGNYGYTF
TGCGCCAGCAGCTTGGAAGGAAACTATGGCTACACCTTC
>.|.|TRBJ1-5|TRBV5-6|15
CASSPSRWGNQPQHF
TGTGCCAGCAGCCCCAGTAGGTGGGGCAATCAGCCCCAGCATTTT
>.|TRBD1|TRBJ1-2|TRBV6-1|13
CASRIGQDYGYTF
TGTGCCAGCAGGATCGGACAGGACTATGGCTACACCTTC
>.|TRBD1|TRBJ2-1|TRBV4-1|17
CASSQDPTGGSYNEQFF
TGCGCCAGCAGCCAAGATCCGACAGGGGGCTCCTACAATGAGCAGTTCTTC
>.|.|TRBJ2-2|TRBV21-1|14
CASSIRSRTGELFF
TGTGCCAGCAGCATACGATCACGGACCGGGGAGCTGTTTTTT
>.|.|TRBJ2-7|TRBV6-6|14
CASTLGVTSSEQYF
TGTGCCAGCACCCTCGGAGTGACATCTAGCGAGCAGTACTTC
>.|.|TRBJ2-2|TRBV7-6|13
CASSFRGHGELFF
TGTGCCAGCAGCTTTAGGGGTCACGGGGAGCTGTTTTTT
>.|.|TRBJ1-6|TRBV25-1|13
CASSGTNNSPLHF
TGTGCCAGCAGCGGGACAAATAATTCACCCCTCCACTTT
>.|.|TRBJ1-1|TRBV13|14
CASRIRSRNTEAFF
TGTGCCAGCAGAATCCGGTCACGGAACACTGAAGCTTTCTTT
>.|.|TRBJ2-7|TRBV7-2|14
CASSLAGQNYEQYF
TGTGCCAGCAGCTTAGCAGGACAGAACTACGAGCAGTACTTC
>.|TRBD1|TRBJ2-7|TRBV11-3|15
CASSLGDRGRYEQYF
TGTGCCAGCAGCTTGGGCGACAGGGGGAGATACGAGCAGTACTTC
>.|.|TRBJ1-1|TRBV5-1|16
CASSLVTGYPRTEAFF
TGCGCCAGCAGCTTGGTAACAGGGTACCCGAGGACTGAAGCTTTCTTT
>.|TRBD1|TRBJ2-7|TRBV28|14
CASRPGQGFGEQYF
TGTGCCAGCAGGCCGGGACAGGGTTTTGGTGAGCAGTACTTC
>.|TRBD1|TRBJ2-5|TRBV6-5|12
CASQGATETQYF
TGTGCCAGTCAGGGGGCCACGGAGACCCAGTACTTC
>.|.|TRBJ1-1|TRBV19|13
CASSMVRGGEAFF
TGTGCCAGTAGTATGGTGAGGGGCGGTGAAGCTTTCTTT
>.|.|TRBJ1-1|TRBV19|14
CASSVRVLNAEAFF
TGTGCCAGTAGTGTCAGAGTGCTGAACGCTGAAGCTTTCTTT
>.|TRBD1|TRBJ2-7|TRBV5-6|15
CASSGIPGQRYEQYF
TGTGCCAGCAGCGGGATCCCGGGACAGAGGTACGAGCAGTACTTC
>medium-sized|.|TRBJ2-1|TRBV11-2|13
CASSGGRAHEQFF
TGTGCCAGCAGCGGAGGTAGGGCCCATGAGCAGTTCTTC
>.|.|TRBJ2-5|TRBV27|13
CASSLWGTETQYF
TGTGCCAGCAGTTTATGGGGGACAGAGACCCAGTACTTC
>.|TRBD2|TRBJ2-1|TRBV7-9|13
CASRIAGYNEQFF
TGTGCCAGCAGGATAGCGGGTTACAATGAGCAGTTCTTC
>.|.|TRBJ2-5|TRBV25-1|15
CASSPRDNPSETQYF
TGTGCCAGCTCACCCAGGGATAATCCGTCGGAGACCCAGTACTTC
>.|.|TRBJ2-1|TRBV5-1|11
CASRVTNEQFF
TGCGCCAGCAGGGTTACCAATGAGCAGTTCTTC
>.|TRBD1|TRBJ2-1|TRBV5-1|15
CASSFGQGVNNEQFF
TGCGCCAGCAGCTTTGGGCAGGGGGTGAACAATGAGCAGTTCTTC
>.|.|TRBJ2-7|TRBV4-1|16
CASSQGTALGSYEQYF
TGCGCCAGCAGCCAAGGGACAGCCTTGGGTTCCTACGAGCAGTACTTC
>.|.|TRBJ1-5|TRBV6-5|13
CASTGDSNQPQHF
TGTGCCAGCACCGGAGACAGCAATCAGCCCCAGCATTTT